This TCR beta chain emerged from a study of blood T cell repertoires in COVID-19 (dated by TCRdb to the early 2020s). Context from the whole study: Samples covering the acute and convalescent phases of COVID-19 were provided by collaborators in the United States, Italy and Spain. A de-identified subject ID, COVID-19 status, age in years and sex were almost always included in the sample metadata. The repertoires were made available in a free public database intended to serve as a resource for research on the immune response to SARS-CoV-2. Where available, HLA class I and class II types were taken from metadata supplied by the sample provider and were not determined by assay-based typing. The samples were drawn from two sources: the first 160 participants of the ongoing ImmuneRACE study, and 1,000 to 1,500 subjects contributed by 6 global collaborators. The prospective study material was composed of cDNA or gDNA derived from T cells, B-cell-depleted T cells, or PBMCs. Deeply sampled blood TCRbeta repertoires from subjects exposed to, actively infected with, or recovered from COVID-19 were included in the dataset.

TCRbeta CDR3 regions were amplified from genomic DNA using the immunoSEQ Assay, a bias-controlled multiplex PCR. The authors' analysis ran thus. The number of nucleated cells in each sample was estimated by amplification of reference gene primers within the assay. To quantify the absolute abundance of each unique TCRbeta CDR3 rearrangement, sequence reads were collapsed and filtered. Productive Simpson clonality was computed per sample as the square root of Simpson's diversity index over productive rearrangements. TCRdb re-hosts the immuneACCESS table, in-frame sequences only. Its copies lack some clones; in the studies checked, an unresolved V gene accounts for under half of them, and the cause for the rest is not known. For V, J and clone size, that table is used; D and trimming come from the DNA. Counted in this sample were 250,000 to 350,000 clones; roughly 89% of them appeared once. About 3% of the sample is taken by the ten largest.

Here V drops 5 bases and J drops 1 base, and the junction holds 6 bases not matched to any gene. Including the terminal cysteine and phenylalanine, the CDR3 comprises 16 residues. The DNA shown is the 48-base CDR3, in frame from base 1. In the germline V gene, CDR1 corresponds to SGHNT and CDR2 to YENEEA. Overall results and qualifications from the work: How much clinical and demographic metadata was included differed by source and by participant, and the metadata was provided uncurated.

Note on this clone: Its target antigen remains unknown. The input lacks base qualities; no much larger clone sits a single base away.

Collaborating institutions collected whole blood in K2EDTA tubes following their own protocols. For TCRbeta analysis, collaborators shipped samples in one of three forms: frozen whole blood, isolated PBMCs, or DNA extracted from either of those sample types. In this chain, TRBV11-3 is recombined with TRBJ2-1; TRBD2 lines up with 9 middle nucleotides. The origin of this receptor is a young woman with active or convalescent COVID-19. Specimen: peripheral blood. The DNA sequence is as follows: TGTGCCAGCAGCCTAGGGGCGGGGGGGTCCTACAATGAGCAGTTCTTC. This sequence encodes CASSLGAGGSYNEQFF.